The 5 T cell receptor beta chains below come from one sample, sequenced in a study of blood T cell repertoires in COVID-19. Clones were read by immunoSEQ multiplex PCR, and TCRdb kept only the in-frame ones, dropping some. This table holds more than 70,000 clones, approximately 86% found once. Sequenced sample: peripheral blood. The origin of the receptors is a woman older than 75 with acute or convalescent COVID-19.

The chain has TRBV7-2 and TRBJ2-1, with 8 bases identical to TRBD2. The CDR3 spans 15 residues. Germline V gene lookup returns CDR1 SGHTA and CDR2 FQGNSA. J lost 1 base, V lost 5 bases, and 4 bases had no gene match. Here the CDR3 DNA reads TGTGCCAGCAGCAGAGCGGGGGTATCCTACAATGAGCAGTTCTTC. It yields the protein CASSRAGVSYNEQFF.

The chain combines TRBV5-4 with TRBJ1-2; the match to TRBD1 covers 8 bases. V trimming: 2 bases; J trimming: 0 bases; junction bases outside the gene matches: 6. CDR3 size: 16 residues. Germline V lookup: CDR1 SGHNT, CDR2 YYREEE (reference sequence). CDR3 bases: TGTGCCAGCAGCTTTGGACAGGGACTAACTAACTATGGCTACACCTTC. The encoded protein is CASSFGQGLTNYGYTF.

The rearrangement links TRBV5-1 to TRBJ2-5; possible D gene TRBD1, 6 bases. V was cut by 4 bases and J by 4 bases, with 20 bases left in between. Germline V gene data show CDR1 as SGHRS and CDR2 as YFSETQ. The CDR3 consists of 16 residues. CDR3 coding DNA: TGCGCCAGCAGCCCAATCACAGGCAGGGGTCGAGAGACCCAGTACTTC. Protein product: CASSPITGRGRETQYF.

The rearrangement links TRBV10-1 to TRBJ2-3; a possible D gene is TRBD1 (5 bases). V lost 0 bases, J lost 13 bases, and 11 bases lay in between. Germline CDR1 reads WNHNN; CDR2 reads SYGVQD (reference sequence). There are 12 residues in the CDR3. CDR3 in amino acids: CASSESAGKEYF. CDR3 in DNA: TGCGCCAGCAGTGAGTCCGCAGGGAAAGAGTATTTT.

The chain has TRBV20-1 and TRBJ2-1; D is unresolved. This CDR3 contains 14 residues. CDR1 and CDR2 from the germline V gene are DFQATT and SNEGSKA (reference sequence). Trimming took off 3 bases at V and 3 bases at J, with 12 bases between the two ends. CDR3 in amino acids: CSASPRLGYNEQFF. The CDR3 bases are TGCAGTGCTAGTCCGCGACTCGGCTACAATGAGCAGTTCTTC.